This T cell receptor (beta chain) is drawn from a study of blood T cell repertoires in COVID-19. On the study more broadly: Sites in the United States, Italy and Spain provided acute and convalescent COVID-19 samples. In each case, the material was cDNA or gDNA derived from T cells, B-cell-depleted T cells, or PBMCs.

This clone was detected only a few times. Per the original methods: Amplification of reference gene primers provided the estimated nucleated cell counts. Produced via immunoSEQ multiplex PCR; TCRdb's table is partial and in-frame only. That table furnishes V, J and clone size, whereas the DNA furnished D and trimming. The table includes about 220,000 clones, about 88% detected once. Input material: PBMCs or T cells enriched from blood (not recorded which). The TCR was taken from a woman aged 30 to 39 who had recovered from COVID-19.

CDR3 DNA sequence: TGTGCCAGCAGCCTCGGATCAGAGGCCTACGAGCAGTACTTC. Its protein is CASSLGSEAYEQYF. This sequence joins TRBV6-2 or TRBV6-3 and TRBJ2-7; D gene ambiguous. The V and J ends lost 6 bases and 2 bases respectively, with 14 bases between them. The CDR3 spans 14 residues. The V gene's germline CDR1 is MNHEY and CDR2 SVGEGT.